This entry describes one T cell receptor (beta chain). The antigen remains unidentified. The junction departs from the called germline gene at one end, perhaps through a read error. This specimen belongs to a study of cytomegalovirus exposure and HLA in healthy donors. Study at large: As an earlier analysis found, roughly 170 million T cells yielded around 110 million unique TCR beta sequences. Study-level results: Indistinguishable V segments such as TRBV6-2 and TRBV6-3 were excluded. Within an earlier analysis, most TCR beta V segments proved productive either about 87% or about 30% of the time. A later analysis reportedly found that, within productive TCRs, an Asian-associated ancestry cluster had fewer N-insertions than the mean observed across the approximately 690 donors.

The length of the CDR3 is 16 residues. Germline V CDR1 and CDR2: LNHDA, SQIVND (reference sequence). PCR primers comprised 60 Vbeta and 13 Jbeta primers. Assay used: immunoSEQ multiplex PCR; TCRdb lists only in-frame clones, some missing. The sample lists 140,000 to 150,000 clones; over 60% were seen once. The sequence was obtained from a middle-aged man in good health and CMV-seropositive. V is TRBV19 and J is TRBJ2-4, with TRBD1 matching 7 bases. The material sequenced was PBMCs. The CDR3 DNA follows: TGTGCCAGTAGTATATCTACAGGGGCAAGGAGGAACAGTCAGTACTTC. Translation gives CASSISTGARRNSQYF. Based on the CDR3 plus reference TRBV19 and TRBJ2-4, the full variable domain is DGGITQSPKYLFRKEGQNVTLSCEQNLNHDAMYWYRQDPGQGLRLIYYSQIVNDFQKGDIAEGYSVSREKKESFPLTVTSAQKNPTAFYLCASSISTGARRNSQYFGAGTRLSVL.